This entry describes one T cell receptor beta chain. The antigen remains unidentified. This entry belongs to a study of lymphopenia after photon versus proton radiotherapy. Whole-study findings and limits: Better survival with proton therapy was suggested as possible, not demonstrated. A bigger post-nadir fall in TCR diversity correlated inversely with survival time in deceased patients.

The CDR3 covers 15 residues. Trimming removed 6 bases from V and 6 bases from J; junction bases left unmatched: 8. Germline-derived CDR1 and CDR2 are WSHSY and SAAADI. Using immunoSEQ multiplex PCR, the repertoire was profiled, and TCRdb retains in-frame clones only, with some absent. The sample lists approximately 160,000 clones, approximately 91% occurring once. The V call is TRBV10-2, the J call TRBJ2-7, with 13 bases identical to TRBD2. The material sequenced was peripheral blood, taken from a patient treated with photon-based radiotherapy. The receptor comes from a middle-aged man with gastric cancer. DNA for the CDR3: TGCGCCAGCAGCCCAAGACTAGCGGGAGGTAGCGAGCAGTACTTC. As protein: CASSPRLAGGSEQYF.